A selection of T cell receptor beta chains follows, all from one sample in a study of T cell responses to AZD1222 COVID-19 vaccine. Measured with immunoSEQ multiplex PCR; TCRdb has only the in-frame clones, and not every one. The sample contains some 120,000 clones, approximately 90% of which appear only once. The sequencing used peripheral blood, collected 28 days after the second dose of the MenACWY control vaccine. These receptors came from an adult who received the MenACWY meningococcal vaccine as a control. Both conserved end residues are part of each CDR3. D genes are given only for firm matches. The size of a clone is reported for some rows only, either as once, few or many, or as a class for expanded clones.

>TRBJ2-7|.|TRBV14|.
CASSQLTAGDGEQYF
TGTGCCAGCAGCCAATTAACGGCAGGGGATGGGGAGCAGTACTTC
>TRBJ1-1|.|TRBV27|.
CASSIPGFTEAFF
TGTGCCAGCAGTATCCCAGGGTTCACTGAAGCTTTCTTT
>TRBJ1-1|.|TRBV7-3|.
CASSSDGVTEAFF
TGTGCCAGCAGCTCCGATGGCGTCACTGAAGCTTTCTTT
>TRBJ1-2|.|TRBV6-6|TRBD1
CASSYSSGTGANGYTF
TGTGCCAGCAGTTACTCATCCGGGACAGGGGCCAATGGCTACACCTTC
>TRBJ2-1|once|TRBV29-1|TRBD2
CSVDGLAESSYNEQFF
TGCAGCGTTGACGGACTAGCGGAGAGCTCCTACAATGAGCAGTTCTTC
>TRBJ2-2|.|TRBV4-2|.
CASSQGRGDTGELFF
TGTGCCAGCAGCCAAGGACGGGGTGACACCGGGGAGCTGTTTTTT
>TRBJ1-3|.|TRBV6-2/TRBV6-3|.
CASSSGTAGNTIYF
TGTGCCAGCAGCTCCGGGACGGCTGGAAACACCATATATTTT
>TRBJ2-7|.|TRBV29-1|.
CSVDSGTGYEQYF
TGCAGCGTTGATTCTGGGACGGGCTACGAGCAGTACTTC
>TRBJ2-1|.|TRBV28|.
CASSLPANEQFF
TGTGCCAGCAGTTTACCAGCTAATGAGCAGTTCTTC
>TRBJ1-2|.|TRBV2|.
CASTQGRIANYGYTF
TGTGCCAGCACCCAAGGTCGGATAGCTAACTATGGCTACACCTTC
>TRBJ2-1|.|TRBV9|TRBD2
CASSIRLAGNNEQFF
TGTGCCAGCAGCATCCGACTAGCGGGAAATAATGAGCAGTTCTTC
>TRBJ2-3|.|TRBV4-1|.
CASRLRWGASTDTQYF
TGCGCCAGCAGACTTCGTTGGGGGGCTAGCACAGATACGCAGTATTTT
>TRBJ1-6|.|TRBV6-2/TRBV6-3|TRBD1
CASSYIGQGKRSPLHF
TGTGCCAGCAGTTACATTGGACAGGGAAAGCGGTCACCCCTCCACTTT
>TRBJ2-2|.|TRBV7-3|TRBD2
CASSLELAGTGELFF
TGTGCCAGCAGCTTAGAGCTAGCGGGAACCGGGGAGCTGTTTTTT
>TRBJ2-7|.|TRBV12-2|.
CASRQSTAHEQYF
TGTGCAAGTCGCCAATCGACAGCCCACGAGCAGTACTTC
>TRBJ1-2|few|TRBV9|TRBD1
CASRGQGGIYGYTF
TGTGCCAGCAGAGGACAGGGGGGGATCTATGGCTACACCTTC
>TRBJ1-3|.|TRBV6-5|TRBD1
CASSYGDRISGNTIYF
TGTGCCAGCAGTTACGGGGACAGGATCTCTGGAAACACCATATATTTT
>TRBJ1-2|.|TRBV28|.
CASSRHRDTVNYGYTF
TGTGCCAGCAGTAGACATAGGGACACCGTTAACTATGGCTACACCTTC
>TRBJ2-5|once|TRBV5-8|TRBD1
CASSRHSGGTGYQETQYF
TGTGCCAGCAGCCGACACTCTGGGGGGACAGGGTACCAAGAGACCCAGTACTTC
>TRBJ2-1|once|TRBV27|.
CASSRGGGRNEQFF
TGTGCCAGCAGCCGAGGGGGGGGCCGCAATGAGCAGTTCTTC
>TRBJ1-5|.|TRBV19|TRBD1
CASSRQGSNQPQHF
TGTGCCAGTAGTCGACAGGGGAGCAATCAGCCCCAGCATTTT
>TRBJ2-7|once|TRBV5-1|TRBD1
CASSPVPGQASYEQYF
TGCGCCAGCAGCCCGGTCCCCGGACAGGCCTCCTACGAGCAGTACTTC
>TRBJ2-1|.|TRBV20-1|.
CSAPLGPKQFF
TGCAGTGCTCCCTTGGGCCCTAAGCAGTTCTTC
>TRBJ1-2|once|TRBV25-1|.
CASSATGLGYTF
TGTGCCAGCAGTGCCACAGGGCTCGGCTACACCTTC
>TRBJ2-2|.|TRBV19|TRBD1
CASAPGTGVNTGELFF
TGTGCCAGTGCCCCCGGGACAGGGGTTAACACCGGGGAGCTGTTTTTT
>TRBJ1-1|.|TRBV11-2|TRBD1
CASSWTGGANTEAFF
TGTGCCAGCAGCTGGACAGGGGGAGCTAACACTGAAGCTTTCTTT
>TRBJ2-7|.|TRBV28|.
CATTPPGTHEQYF
TGTGCCACCACCCCCCCAGGGACTCACGAGCAGTACTTC
>TRBJ2-3|.|TRBV6-5|.
CASTREGEVDTQYF
TGTGCCAGCACTCGTGAGGGGGAGGTGGATACGCAGTATTTT
>TRBJ2-7|.|TRBV6-6|TRBD2
CASRTSGSSYEQYF
TGTGCCAGCAGGACTAGCGGGAGTTCGTACGAGCAGTACTTC
>TRBJ2-2|.|TRBV7-6|.
CASSFRLETAGELFF
TGTGCCAGCAGCTTCCGACTGGAAACGGCCGGGGAGCTGTTTTTT
>TRBJ2-7|.|TRBV27|.
CASSLSGDGYYEQYF
TGTGCCAGCAGTTTATCGGGGGACGGATACTACGAGCAGTACTTC
>TRBJ2-2|once|TRBV28|TRBD1
CASGTANTGELFF
TGTGCCAGCGGGACAGCGAACACCGGGGAGCTGTTTTTT
>TRBJ1-2|.|TRBV5-1|TRBD1
CASSSDDRGDGYTF
TGCGCCAGCAGCTCTGACGACAGGGGTGACGGCTACACCTTC
>TRBJ2-2|.|TRBV10-3|TRBD1
CAIRQGASGTGELFF
TGTGCCATCCGACAGGGGGCGAGCGGCACCGGGGAGCTGTTTTTT
>TRBJ1-4|.|TRBV4-1|.
CASSQVGVNEKLFF
TGCGCCAGCAGCCAAGTAGGGGTCAATGAAAAACTGTTTTTT
>TRBJ2-7|.|TRBV10-3|TRBD1
CAIALRDSSTIQYF
TGTGCCATCGCCCTTAGGGACAGTTCTACAATACAGTACTTC
>TRBJ1-2|.|TRBV11-2|TRBD1
CASSFRDRGGGYTF
TGTGCCAGCAGCTTCCGTGACAGGGGTGGTGGCTACACCTTC
>TRBJ1-2|.|TRBV12-5|.
CASGLVIGTNYGYTF
TGTGCTAGTGGTTTGGTAATAGGTACCAACTATGGCTACACCTTC
>TRBJ2-3|.|TRBV7-9|TRBD2
CASTTGGDTDTQYF
TGTGCCAGCACCACCGGGGGGGACACAGATACGCAGTATTTT
>TRBJ2-1|.|TRBV7-3|TRBD2
CASSPTGGPNNEQFF
TGTGCCAGCAGCCCGACGGGGGGACCAAACAATGAGCAGTTCTTC
>TRBJ1-2|.|TRBV29-1|TRBD1
CSVKQGASNYGYTF
TGCAGCGTCAAACAGGGGGCTAGTAACTATGGCTACACCTTC
>TRBJ2-5|few|TRBV5-5|.
CASSLQETQYF
TGTGCCAGCAGCTTACAAGAGACCCAGTACTTC
>TRBJ1-1|.|TRBV7-2|TRBD1
CASRLYNRGGGAEAFF
TGTGCCAGCAGGCTCTACAACAGGGGAGGTGGGGCTGAAGCTTTCTTT
>TRBJ1-2|.|TRBV11-2|.
CASSLGGYGYTF
TGTGCCAGCAGCTTAGGTGGCTATGGCTACACCTTC
>TRBJ2-6|.|TRBV30|TRBD1
CAWTLRGHGANVLTF
TGTGCCTGGACTCTCAGGGGGCACGGGGCCAACGTCCTGACTTTC
>TRBJ2-3|.|TRBV28|.
CASSESKTDTQYF
TGTGCCAGCAGCGAAAGTAAGACAGATACGCAGTATTTT
>TRBJ2-7|.|TRBV14|.
CASSQEGLGTYEQYF
TGTGCCAGCAGCCAAGAGGGACTCGGGACCTACGAGCAGTACTTC
>TRBJ2-1|.|TRBV7-3|TRBD1
CASSPRDRGRNNEQFF
TGTGCCAGCAGCCCACGGGACAGGGGTAGAAACAATGAGCAGTTCTTC
>TRBJ2-5|.|TRBV6-2/TRBV6-3|.
CASSYPSEPGEYQETQYF
TGTGCCAGCAGTTACCCATCTGAGCCGGGGGAGTACCAAGAGACCCAGTACTTC
>TRBJ1-3|.|TRBV9|.
CASSRDRTGIYF
TGTGCCAGCAGCCGAGACCGTACCGGGATATATTTT
>TRBJ2-3|.|TRBV27|.
CASSPWVPQQGTDTQYF
TGTGCCAGCAGTCCCTGGGTCCCTCAACAGGGAACAGATACGCAGTATTTT
>TRBJ2-7|.|TRBV2|.
CASSLKVSYEQYF
TGTGCCAGCAGCTTAAAGGTGTCCTACGAGCAGTACTTC